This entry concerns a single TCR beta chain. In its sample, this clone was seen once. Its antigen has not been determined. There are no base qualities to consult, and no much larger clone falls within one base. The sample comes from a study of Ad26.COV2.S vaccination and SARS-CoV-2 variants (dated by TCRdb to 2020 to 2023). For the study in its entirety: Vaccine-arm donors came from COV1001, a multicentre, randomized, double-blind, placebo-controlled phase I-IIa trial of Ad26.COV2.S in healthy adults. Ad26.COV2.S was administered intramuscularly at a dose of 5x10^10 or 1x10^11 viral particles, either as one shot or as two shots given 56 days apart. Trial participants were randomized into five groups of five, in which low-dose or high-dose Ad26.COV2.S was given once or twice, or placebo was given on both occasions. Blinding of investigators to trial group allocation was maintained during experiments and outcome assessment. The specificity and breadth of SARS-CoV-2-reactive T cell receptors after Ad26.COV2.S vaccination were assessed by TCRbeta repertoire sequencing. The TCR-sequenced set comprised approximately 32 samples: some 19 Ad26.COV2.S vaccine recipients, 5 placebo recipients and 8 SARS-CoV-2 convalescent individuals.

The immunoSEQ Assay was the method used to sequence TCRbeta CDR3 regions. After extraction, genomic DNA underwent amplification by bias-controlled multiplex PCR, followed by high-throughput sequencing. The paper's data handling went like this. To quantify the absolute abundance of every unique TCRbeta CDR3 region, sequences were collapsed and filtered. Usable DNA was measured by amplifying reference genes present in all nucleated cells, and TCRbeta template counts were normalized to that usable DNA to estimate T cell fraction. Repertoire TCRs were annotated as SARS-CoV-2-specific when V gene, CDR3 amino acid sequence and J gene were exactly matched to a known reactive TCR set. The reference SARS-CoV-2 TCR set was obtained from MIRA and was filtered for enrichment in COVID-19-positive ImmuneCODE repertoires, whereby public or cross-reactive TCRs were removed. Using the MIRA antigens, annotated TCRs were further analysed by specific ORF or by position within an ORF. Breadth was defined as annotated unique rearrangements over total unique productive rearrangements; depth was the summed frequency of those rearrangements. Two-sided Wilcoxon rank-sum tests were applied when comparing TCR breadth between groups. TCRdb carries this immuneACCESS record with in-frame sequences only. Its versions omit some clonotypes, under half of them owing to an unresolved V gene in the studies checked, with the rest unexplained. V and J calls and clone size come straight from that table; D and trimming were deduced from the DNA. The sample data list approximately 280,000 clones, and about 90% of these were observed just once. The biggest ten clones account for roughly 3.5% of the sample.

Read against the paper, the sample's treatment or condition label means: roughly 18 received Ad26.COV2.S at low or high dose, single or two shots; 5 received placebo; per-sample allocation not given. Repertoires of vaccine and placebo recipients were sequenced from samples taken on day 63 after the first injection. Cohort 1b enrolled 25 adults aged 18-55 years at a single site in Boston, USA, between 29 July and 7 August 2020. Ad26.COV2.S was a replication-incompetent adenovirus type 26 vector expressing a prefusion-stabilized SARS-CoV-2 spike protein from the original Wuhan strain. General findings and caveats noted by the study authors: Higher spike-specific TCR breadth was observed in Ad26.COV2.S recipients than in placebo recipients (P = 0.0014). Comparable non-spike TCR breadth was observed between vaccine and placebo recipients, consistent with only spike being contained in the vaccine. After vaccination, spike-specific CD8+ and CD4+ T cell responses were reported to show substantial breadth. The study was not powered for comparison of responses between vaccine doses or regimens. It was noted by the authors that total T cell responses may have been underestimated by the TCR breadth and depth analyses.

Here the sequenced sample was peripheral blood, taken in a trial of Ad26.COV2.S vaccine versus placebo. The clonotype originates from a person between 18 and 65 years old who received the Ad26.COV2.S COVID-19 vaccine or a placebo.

The base sequence is TGCGCCAGCGGGGCGAGCGCCCCCAATGAGCAGTTCTTC. Its coded protein is CASGASAPNEQFF. This chain is built from TRBV5-1 and TRBJ2-1; the D segment could be TRBD1, given 5 matching bases. The CDR3 runs 13 amino acids, cysteine and phenylalanine included. The retained sequence is limited to the CDR3, 39 bases, with the frame set at the first base. V loses 7 bases, J loses 6 bases, and the germline ends lie 14 bases apart. As encoded in the germline V gene, CDR1 is SGHRS while CDR2 is YFSETQ.